This TCR beta chain was identified during a study of Graves' ophthalmopathy and Graves' hyperthyroidism. Per germline, CDR1 LNHDA and CDR2 SQIVND (reference sequence). The CDR3 loop spans 16 amino acids. Deletions cut 3 bases from V and 3 bases from J, with 17 bases between. A word on this clonotype: As yet, its antigen is unknown.

Investigators amplified TCR beta CDR3 regions from RNA transcripts. RT-PCR with HTBI primers came first, then second-round multiplex PCR. MiXCR was run by TCRdb on the multiplex PCR reads, yielding one entry per CDR3 protein. The sample comprises 150,000 to 200,000 distinct CDR3 sequences, under 45% of which are singletons, and over 7% rests with the top ten. Ophthalmopathy in the donors was of moderate-to-severe activity, with CAS ≥3, NOSPECS ≥4 and duration under 3 months. Study-wide results and caveats: Most expanded clonotypes from thyroid (those above 0.001 frequency) were also found in blood.

Input material: peripheral blood. The chain uses TRBV19 and TRBJ1-2; a possible D gene is TRBD1 (5 bases). This sequence was found in a man under 40 with Graves' ophthalmopathy. The CDR3 reads CASSIILTGRDYGYTF. Written as DNA, the CDR3 is TGTGCCAGTAGTATTATATTAACGGGGCGCGACTATGGCTACACCTTC.